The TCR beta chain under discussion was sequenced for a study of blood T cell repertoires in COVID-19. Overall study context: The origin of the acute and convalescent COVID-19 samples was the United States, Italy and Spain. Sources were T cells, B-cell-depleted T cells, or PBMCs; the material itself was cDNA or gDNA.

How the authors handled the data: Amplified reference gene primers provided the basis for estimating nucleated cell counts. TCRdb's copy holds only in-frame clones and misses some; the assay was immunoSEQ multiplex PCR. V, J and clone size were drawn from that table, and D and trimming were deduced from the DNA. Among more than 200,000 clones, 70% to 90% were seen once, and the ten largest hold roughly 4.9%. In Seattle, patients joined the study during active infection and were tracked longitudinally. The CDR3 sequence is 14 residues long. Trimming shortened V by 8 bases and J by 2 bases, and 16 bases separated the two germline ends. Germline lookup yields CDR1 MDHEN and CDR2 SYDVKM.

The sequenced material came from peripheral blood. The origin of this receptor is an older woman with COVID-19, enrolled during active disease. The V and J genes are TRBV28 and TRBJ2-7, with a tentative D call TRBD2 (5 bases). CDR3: CASQFSSGTYEQYF. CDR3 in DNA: TGTGCCAGCCAGTTTAGTTCGGGGACCTACGAGCAGTACTTC.